Listed below are T cell receptor beta chains from one sample, sequenced in a study of vaccination and CD4 T cells after COVID-19. Antigens of these TCRs are unknown. Via MiXCR, TCRdb re-called the PCR reads, giving one row per CDR3 protein. Altogether about 14,000 distinct CDR3 sequences are present, about 43% being singletons, with the ten largest covering almost 9.5%. Sequenced material: CD4+ T cells from blood, cultured in vitro. The receptors come from a human donor who had recovered from COVID-19. CDR3s include the opening cysteine and the closing phenylalanine or tryptophan. The D gene is left open where the match is weak. Rows may omit the clone size; those that give it use once, few, many or a size class.

J	V	D	size	CDR3	DNA
TRBJ1-3	TRBV19	.	.	CASSIVVKRVRENTIYF	TGTGCCAGTAGTATAGTCGTGAAGAGGGTGCGAGAAAACACCATATATTTT
TRBJ2-5	TRBV20-1	TRBD1	.	CRGGQGREETQYF	TGCAGGGGAGGACAGGGTAGGGAAGAGACCCAGTACTTC
TRBJ1-5	TRBV20-1	.	.	CSASGAYAGYSNQPQHF	TGCAGTGCTAGCGGCGCATATGCAGGGTATAGCAATCAGCCCCAGCATTTT
TRBJ1-2	TRBV6-1	TRBD1	.	CASSKLGTGRNYGYTF	TGTGCCAGCAGTAAGTTGGGGACAGGACGAAACTATGGCTACACCTTC
TRBJ1-1	TRBV12-3/TRBV12-4	.	once	CASSLTGGNTEAFF	TGTGCCAGCAGTTTAACAGGAGGGAACACTGAAGCTTTCTTT
TRBJ1-5	TRBV7-8	.	.	CASSFGSRSNQPQHF	TGTGCCAGCAGCTTCGGGTCCCGTAGCAATCAGCCCCAGCATTTT
TRBJ2-1	TRBV5-4	TRBD1	once	CASSLVTGDNEQFF	TGTGCCAGCAGCTTGGTAACAGGGGACAATGAGCAGTTCTTC
TRBJ1-5	TRBV12-3/TRBV12-4	.	once	CASSLSLNQPQHF	TGTGCCAGCAGTTTGAGTTTGAATCAGCCCCAGCATTTT
TRBJ2-5	TRBV9	TRBD2	.	CASGSGTTETQYF	TGTGCCAGCGGAAGCGGGACCACGGAGACCCAGTACTTC
TRBJ2-7	TRBV7-2	.	few	CASSVSGTQSYEQYF	TGTGCCAGCAGTGTGTCGGGGACTCAATCCTACGAGCAGTACTTC
TRBJ1-6	TRBV30	.	few	CAWRLRGSSYNSPLHF	TGTGCCTGGAGATTGAGAGGGAGCTCCTATAATTCACCCCTCCACTTT
TRBJ2-2	TRBV7-8	.	.	CASSFRVMGTGELFF	TGTGCCAGCAGCTTCAGGGTCATGGGAACCGGGGAGCTGTTTTTT
TRBJ1-2	TRBV11-1	.	.	CASSLEGRGYTF	TGTGCCAGCAGCTTAGAGGGTCGGGGCTACACCTTC
TRBJ1-5	TRBV6-5	.	few	CASSYRGGGSNQPQHF	TGTGCCAGCAGTTACCGCGGGGGGGGGAGCAATCAGCCCCAGCATTTT
TRBJ1-2	TRBV5-4	.	few	CASSRGDSYGYTF	TGTGCCAGCAGCCGGGGAGACAGCTATGGCTACACCTTC
TRBJ1-6	TRBV30	TRBD1	.	CAWSGQDTYNSPLHF	TGTGCCTGGAGCGGACAGGACACCTATAATTCACCCCTCCACTTT
TRBJ2-3	TRBV20-1	.	.	CSARGGGTQYF	TGCAGTGCTCGGGGTGGCGGTACGCAGTATTTT
TRBJ1-1	TRBV20-1	.	.	CSARKSENTEAFF	TGCAGTGCTAGAAAGAGTGAGAACACTGAAGCTTTCTTT
TRBJ1-2	TRBV7-9	.	.	CASSLVRDGYTF	TGTGCCAGCAGCTTGGTACGGGATGGCTACACCTTC
TRBJ2-5	TRBV27	.	few	CASRPSPGEETQYF	TGTGCCAGCAGACCTAGCCCGGGGGAAGAGACCCAGTACTTC
TRBJ2-7	TRBV11-2	TRBD2	once	CASTKLGGNEQYF	TGTGCCAGCACAAAGTTGGGAGGGAACGAGCAGTACTTC
TRBJ1-5	TRBV7-2	TRBD1	.	CASRLGGPNQPQHF	TGTGCCAGCAGGCTAGGGGGCCCCAATCAGCCCCAGCATTTT
TRBJ2-3	TRBV9	.	.	CASSVSTTDTQYF	TGTGCCAGCAGCGTATCTACCACAGATACGCAGTATTTT